Following are 8 T cell receptor beta chains from one sample sequenced in a study of cytomegalovirus exposure and HLA in healthy donors. The primer mix had 60 Vbeta and 13 Jbeta primers. TCRdb's table, derived via immunoSEQ multiplex PCR, lists solely in-frame clones and lacks some. The table includes about 67,000 clones, approximately 67% detected once. The sequencing sample was made of PBMCs. The receptor set was obtained from a woman aged 30 to 39 in good health and CMV-seronegative.

The chain couples TRBV27 to TRBJ1-3; tentatively, D is TRBD1 (6 bases). Germline loops: CDR1 MNHEY, CDR2 SMNVEV (reference sequence). V lost 5 bases to trimming and J lost 2 bases, with 13 bases between them. The CDR3 is 15 amino acids. The DNA for the CDR3 is TGTGCCAGCAGTGCACAGGGTCTACCTGGAAACACCATATATTTT. It codes for CASSAQGLPGNTIYF.

V gene TRBV4-2 combines with J gene TRBJ2-7; no definite D call. There are 13 residues in the CDR3. The V and J ends lost 5 bases and 3 bases respectively, with 11 bases between them. Germline V gene lookup returns CDR1 LGHNA and CDR2 YNFKEQ. Written as DNA, the CDR3 is TGTGCCAGCAGCTTGGCCCGAAGCTACGAGCAGTACTTC. Residues: CASSLARSYEQYF.

The chain links TRBV5-1 to TRBJ2-3; possible D gene TRBD2, 6 bases. This CDR3 comprises 16 residues. The V gene's germline CDR1 is SGHRS and CDR2 YFSETQ. Trimming stripped 4 bases from V and 1 base from J, with 16 bases between. In DNA, the CDR3 is TGCGCCAGCAGCCCGGAGGGGAGGACTGGCACAGATACGCAGTATTTT. Translating it yields CASSPEGRTGTDTQYF.

This clone was recorded only once. This sequence joins TRBV5-4 and TRBJ2-5, with 8 bases aligning to TRBD2. Looked up from germline, CDR1 is SGHNT and CDR2 is YYREEE (reference sequence). V shed 3 bases and J 7 bases; nucleotides not matched to a gene: 11. This CDR3 has 15 residues. CDR3 region: CASSSDQAGAGTQYF. CDR3 DNA sequence: TGTGCCAGCAGCTCCGATCAAGCGGGGGCCGGGACCCAGTACTTC.

In its sample, this clone was seen a few times. This chain uses TRBV11-2 with TRBJ2-3, with 9 bases fitting TRBD2. Germline CDR1 is SGHAT and CDR2 is FQNNGV. CDR3 length equals 15 residues. V was clipped by 5 bases and J by 1 base; unmatched bases: 4. CDR3 nucleotides: TGTGCCAGCAGCCCATGGACTAGCGGCACAGATACGCAGTATTTT. Its translation is CASSPWTSGTDTQYF.

The rearrangement links TRBV5-4 to TRBJ2-7, with D hard to call. The CDR3 has 13 residues. Germline V CDR1 and CDR2: SGHNT, YYREEE (reference sequence). The V and J ends lost 0 bases and 2 bases respectively, with 6 bases between them. The CDR3 DNA sequence: TGTGCCAGCAGCTTGGGAATAGCCTACGAGCAGTACTTC. Translation: CASSLGIAYEQYF. Together with reference TRBV5-4 and TRBJ2-7, the CDR3 gives the full variable domain: ETGVTQSPTHLIKTRGQQVTLRCSSQSGHNTVSWYQQALGQGPQFIFQYYREEENGRGNFPPRFSGLQFPNYSSELNVNALELDDSALYLCASSLGIAYEQYFGPGTRLTVT.

This clone was counted only a few times. The chain joins TRBV10-3 to TRBJ2-3; 7 nucleotides match TRBD1. J was trimmed by 0 bases and V by 2 bases; bases with no gene match: 2. CDR3 length: 15 residues. In germline, CDR1 is ENHRY, CDR2 SYGVKD. In DNA, the CDR3 is TGTGCCATCAGTGAGAAGGGGGCTAGCACAGATACGCAGTATTTT. This encodes CAISEKGASTDTQYF.

The chain links TRBV5-4 to TRBJ2-7, with D perhaps TRBD2 (5 bases). The CDR3 is 16 amino acids. Germline V gene lookup returns CDR1 SGHNT and CDR2 YYREEE (reference sequence). V was cut by 4 bases and J by 0 bases, with 17 bases left in between. The CDR3 region is CASSPGAVQSSYEQYF. For the CDR3, the DNA is TGTGCCAGCAGCCCAGGAGCGGTCCAGAGCTCCTACGAGCAGTACTTC.